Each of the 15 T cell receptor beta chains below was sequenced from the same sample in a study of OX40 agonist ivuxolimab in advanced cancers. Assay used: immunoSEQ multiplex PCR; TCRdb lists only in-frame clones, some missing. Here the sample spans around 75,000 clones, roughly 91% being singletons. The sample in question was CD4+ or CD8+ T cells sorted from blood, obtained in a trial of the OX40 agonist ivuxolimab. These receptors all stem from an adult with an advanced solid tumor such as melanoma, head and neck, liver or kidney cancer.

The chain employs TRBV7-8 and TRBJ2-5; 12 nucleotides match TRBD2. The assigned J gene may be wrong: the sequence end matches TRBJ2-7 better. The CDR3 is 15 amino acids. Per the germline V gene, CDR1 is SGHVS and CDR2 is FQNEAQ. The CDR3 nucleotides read TGTGCCAGCAGCTCTCGGACTAGCGGGGCAGGCGAGCAGTACTTC. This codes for CASSSRTSGAGEQYF.

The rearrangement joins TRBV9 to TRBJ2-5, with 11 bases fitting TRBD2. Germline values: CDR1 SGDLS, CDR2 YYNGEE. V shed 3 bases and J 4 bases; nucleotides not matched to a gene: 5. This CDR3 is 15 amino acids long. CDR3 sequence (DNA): TGTGCCAGCAGCGAGACTAGCGGGGTGACAGAGACCCAGTACTTC. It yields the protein CASSETSGVTETQYF.

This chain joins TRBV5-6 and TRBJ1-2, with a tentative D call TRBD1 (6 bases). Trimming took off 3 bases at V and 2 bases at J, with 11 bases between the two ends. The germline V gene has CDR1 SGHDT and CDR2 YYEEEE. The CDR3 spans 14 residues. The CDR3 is CASSSDSRNYGYTF. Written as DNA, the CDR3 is TGTGCCAGCAGCTCGGACAGCCGGAACTATGGCTACACCTTC.

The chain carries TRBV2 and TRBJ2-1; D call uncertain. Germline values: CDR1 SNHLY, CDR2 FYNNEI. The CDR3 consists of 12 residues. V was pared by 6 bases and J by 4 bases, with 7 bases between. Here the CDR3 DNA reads TGTGCCAGCAGCTGGAGTTACAATGAGCAGTTCTTC. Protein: CASSWSYNEQFF.

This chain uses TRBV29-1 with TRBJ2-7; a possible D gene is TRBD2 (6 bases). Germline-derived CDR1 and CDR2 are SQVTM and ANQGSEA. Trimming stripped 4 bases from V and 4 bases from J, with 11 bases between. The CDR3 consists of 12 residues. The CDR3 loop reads CSVAPGGYEQYF. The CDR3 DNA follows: TGCAGCGTTGCCCCAGGAGGGTACGAGCAGTACTTC.

The CDR3 is CASSPTSGRIYEQYF. For the CDR3, the DNA is TGTGCCAGCAGCCCGACTAGCGGGAGAATTTACGAGCAGTACTTC. The J gene is TRBJ2-7, the V gene TRBV2; the match to TRBD2 covers 12 bases. This CDR3 spans 15 amino acids. The trim removed 6 bases at V and 4 bases at J, leaving 7 bases unmatched. Germline lookup yields CDR1 SNHLY and CDR2 FYNNEI.

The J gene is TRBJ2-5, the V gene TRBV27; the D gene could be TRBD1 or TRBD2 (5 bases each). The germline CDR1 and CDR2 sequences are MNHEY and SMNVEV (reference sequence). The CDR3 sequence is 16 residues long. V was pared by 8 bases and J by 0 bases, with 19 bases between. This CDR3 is CASSSGQSLYQETQYF. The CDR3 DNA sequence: TGTGCCAGCTCTTCGGGGCAGTCCCTTTACCAAGAGACCCAGTACTTC.

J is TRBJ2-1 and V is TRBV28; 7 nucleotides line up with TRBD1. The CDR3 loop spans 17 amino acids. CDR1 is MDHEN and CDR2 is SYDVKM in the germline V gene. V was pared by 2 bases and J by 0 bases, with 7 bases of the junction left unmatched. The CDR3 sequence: CASSLPRQGHSYNEQFF. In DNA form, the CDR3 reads TGTGCCAGCAGTTTACCCCGACAGGGCCACTCCTACAATGAGCAGTTCTTC.

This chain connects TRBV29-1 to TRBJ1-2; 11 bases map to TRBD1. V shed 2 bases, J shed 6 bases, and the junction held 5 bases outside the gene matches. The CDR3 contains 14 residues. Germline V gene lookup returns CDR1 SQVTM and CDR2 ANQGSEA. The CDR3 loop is CSVERTGGADGYTF. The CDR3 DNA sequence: TGCAGCGTTGAAAGGACAGGGGGCGCGGATGGCTACACCTTC.

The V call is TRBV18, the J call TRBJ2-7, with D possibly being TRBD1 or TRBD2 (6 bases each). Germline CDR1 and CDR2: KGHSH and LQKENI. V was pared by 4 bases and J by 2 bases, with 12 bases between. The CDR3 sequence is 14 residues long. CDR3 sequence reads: CASSLSGDTYEQYF. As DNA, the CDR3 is TGTGCCAGCTCACTATCGGGGGACACCTACGAGCAGTACTTC.

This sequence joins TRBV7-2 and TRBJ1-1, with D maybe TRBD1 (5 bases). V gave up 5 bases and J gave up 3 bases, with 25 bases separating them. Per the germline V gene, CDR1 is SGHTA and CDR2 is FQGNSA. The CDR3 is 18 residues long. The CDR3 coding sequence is TGTGCCAGCAGCCCAGAGGGGATCGCTAAAGACCGGGACACTGAAGCTTTCTTT. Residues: CASSPEGIAKDRDTEAFF.

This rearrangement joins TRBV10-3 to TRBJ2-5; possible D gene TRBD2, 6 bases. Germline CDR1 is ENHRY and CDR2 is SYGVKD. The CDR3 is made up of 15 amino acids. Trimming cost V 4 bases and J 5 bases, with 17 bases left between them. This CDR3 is CAISGRREPGETQYF. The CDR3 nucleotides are TGTGCCATCAGTGGTAGGAGGGAGCCCGGGGAGACCCAGTACTTC.

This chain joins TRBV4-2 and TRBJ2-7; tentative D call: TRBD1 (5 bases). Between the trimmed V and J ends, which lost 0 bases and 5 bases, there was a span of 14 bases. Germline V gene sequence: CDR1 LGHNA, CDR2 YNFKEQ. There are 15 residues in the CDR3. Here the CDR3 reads CASSQDTQGRNEQYF. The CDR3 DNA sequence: TGTGCCAGCAGCCAAGATACCCAGGGAAGGAACGAGCAGTACTTC.

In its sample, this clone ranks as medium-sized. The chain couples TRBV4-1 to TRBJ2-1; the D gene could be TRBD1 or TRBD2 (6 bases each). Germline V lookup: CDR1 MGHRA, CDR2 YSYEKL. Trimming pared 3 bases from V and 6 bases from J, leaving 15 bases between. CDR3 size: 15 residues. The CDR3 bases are TGCGCCAGCAGCCAGGCTGGGAAGGGGGGCAATGAGCAGTTCTTC. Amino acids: CASSQAGKGGNEQFF.

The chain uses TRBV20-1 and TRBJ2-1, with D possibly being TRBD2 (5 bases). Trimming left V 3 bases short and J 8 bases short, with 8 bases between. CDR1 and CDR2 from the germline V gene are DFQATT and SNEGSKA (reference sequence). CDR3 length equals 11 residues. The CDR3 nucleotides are TGCAGTGCTAGTATGGACTATGAGCAGTTCTTC. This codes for CSASMDYEQFF.